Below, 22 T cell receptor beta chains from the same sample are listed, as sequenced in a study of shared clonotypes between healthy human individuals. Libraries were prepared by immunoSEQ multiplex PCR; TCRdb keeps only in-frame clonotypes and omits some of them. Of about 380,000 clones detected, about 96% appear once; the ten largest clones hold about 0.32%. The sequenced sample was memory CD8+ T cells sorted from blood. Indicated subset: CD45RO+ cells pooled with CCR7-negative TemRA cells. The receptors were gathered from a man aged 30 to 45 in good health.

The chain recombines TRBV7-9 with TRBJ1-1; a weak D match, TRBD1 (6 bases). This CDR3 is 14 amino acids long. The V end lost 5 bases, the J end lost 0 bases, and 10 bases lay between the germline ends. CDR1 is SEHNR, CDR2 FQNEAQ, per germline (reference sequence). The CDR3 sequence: CASSRTVMNTEAFF. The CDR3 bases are TGTGCCAGCAGCCGGACAGTCATGAACACTGAAGCTTTCTTT.

The DNA of the CDR3 is TGTGCCAGCAGCTTAGTTAACAGGGGCAAATCTGGAAACACCATATATTTT. This encodes CASSLVNRGKSGNTIYF. This chain uses TRBV11-2 with TRBJ1-3; 7 bases are a match to TRBD1. This CDR3 is 17 amino acids long. CDR1 is SGHAT, CDR2 FQNNGV, per germline. V was pared by 1 base and J by 1 base, with 7 bases of the junction left unmatched.

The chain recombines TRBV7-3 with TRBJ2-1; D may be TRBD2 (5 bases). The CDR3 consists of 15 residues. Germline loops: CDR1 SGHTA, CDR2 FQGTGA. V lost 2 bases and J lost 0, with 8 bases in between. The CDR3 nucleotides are TGTGCCAGCAGCTTAGAGGGTAGCTCCTACAATGAGCAGTTCTTC. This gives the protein CASSLEGSSYNEQFF.

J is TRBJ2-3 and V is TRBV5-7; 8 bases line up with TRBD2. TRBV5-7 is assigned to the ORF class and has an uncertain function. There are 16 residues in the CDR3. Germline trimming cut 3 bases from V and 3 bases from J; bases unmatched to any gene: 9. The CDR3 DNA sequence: TGTGCCAGCAGCTCCGCCGGGGCTAGCGGGACAGATACGCAGTATTTT. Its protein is CASSSAGASGTDTQYF.

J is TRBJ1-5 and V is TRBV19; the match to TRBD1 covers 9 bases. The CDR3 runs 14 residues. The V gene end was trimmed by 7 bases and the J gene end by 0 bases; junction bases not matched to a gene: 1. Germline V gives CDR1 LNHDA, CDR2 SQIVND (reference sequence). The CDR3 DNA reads TGTGCCAGTAAGGGACAGGGTAGCAATCAGCCCCAGCATTTT. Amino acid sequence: CASKGQGSNQPQHF.

The CDR3 is CASRPDRADNEQFF. The CDR3 nucleotides read TGTGCCAGCAGGCCGGACAGGGCAGACAATGAGCAGTTCTTC. The chain uses TRBV25-1 and TRBJ2-1; 8 bases line up with TRBD1. V trimming: 6 bases; J trimming: 5 bases; junction bases outside the gene matches: 6. The CDR3 is 14 amino acids. From germline, CDR1 is MGHDK and CDR2 SYGVNS.

This CDR3 is CASSNLSDTQYF. As DNA, the CDR3 is TGTGCCAGCAGCAACCTTTCAGATACGCAGTATTTT. V usage is TRBV5-4 and J usage is TRBJ2-3; no definite D call. V lost 4 bases to trimming and J lost 4 bases, with 7 bases between them. Germline V lookup: CDR1 SGHNT, CDR2 YYREEE (reference sequence). The CDR3 has 12 residues.

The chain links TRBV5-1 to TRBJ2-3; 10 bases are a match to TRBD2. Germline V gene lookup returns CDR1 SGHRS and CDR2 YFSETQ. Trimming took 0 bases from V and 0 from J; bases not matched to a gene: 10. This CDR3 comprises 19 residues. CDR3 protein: CASSLELAGIRASTDTQYF. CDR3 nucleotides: TGCGCCAGCAGCTTGGAACTAGCGGGAATCCGTGCTAGCACAGATACGCAGTATTTT.

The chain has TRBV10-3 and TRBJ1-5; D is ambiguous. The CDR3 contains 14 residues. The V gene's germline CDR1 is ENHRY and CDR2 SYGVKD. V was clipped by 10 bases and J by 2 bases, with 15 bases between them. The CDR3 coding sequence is TGTGCCACCCAAAGGGAAGGAGGCAATCAGCCCCAGCATTTT. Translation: CATQREGGNQPQHF.

CDR3 sequence: CASSLDASGNYNEQFF. The DNA for the CDR3 is TGTGCCAGCAGCTTGGACGCTAGCGGGAACTACAATGAGCAGTTCTTC. The J gene is TRBJ2-1, the V gene TRBV7-9; 9 nucleotides agree with TRBD2. The junction had 6 bases not matched to a gene; V was cut back by 3 bases and J by 3 bases. Germline V gene sequence: CDR1 SEHNR, CDR2 FQNEAQ (reference sequence). The CDR3 sequence is 16 residues long. Filled out from reference TRBV7-9 and TRBJ2-1, the complete variable domain reads DTGVSQNPRHKITKRGQNVTFRCDPISEHNRLYWYRQTLGQGPEFLTYFQNEAQLEKSRLLSDRFSAERPKGSFSTLEIQRTEQGDSAMYLCASSLDASGNYNEQFFGPGTRLTVL.

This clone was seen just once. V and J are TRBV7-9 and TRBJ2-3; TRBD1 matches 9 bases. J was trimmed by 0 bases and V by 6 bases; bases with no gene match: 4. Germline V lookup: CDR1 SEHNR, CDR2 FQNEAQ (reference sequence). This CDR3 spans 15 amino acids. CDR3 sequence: CASRAGTGSTDTQYF. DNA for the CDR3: TGTGCCAGCAGGGCCGGGACAGGGAGCACAGATACGCAGTATTTT.

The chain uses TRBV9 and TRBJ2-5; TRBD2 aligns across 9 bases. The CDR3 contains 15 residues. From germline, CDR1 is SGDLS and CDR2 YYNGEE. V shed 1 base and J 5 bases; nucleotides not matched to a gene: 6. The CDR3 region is CASSVQAGGWETQYF. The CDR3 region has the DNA TGTGCCAGCAGCGTACAAGCGGGAGGATGGGAGACCCAGTACTTC.

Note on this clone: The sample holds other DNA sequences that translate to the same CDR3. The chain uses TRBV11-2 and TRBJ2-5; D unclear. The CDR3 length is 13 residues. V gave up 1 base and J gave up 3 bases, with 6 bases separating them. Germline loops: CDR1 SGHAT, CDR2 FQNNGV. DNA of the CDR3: TGTGCCAGCAGCTTAGGGCAGAAAGAGACCCAGTACTTC. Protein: CASSLGQKETQYF.

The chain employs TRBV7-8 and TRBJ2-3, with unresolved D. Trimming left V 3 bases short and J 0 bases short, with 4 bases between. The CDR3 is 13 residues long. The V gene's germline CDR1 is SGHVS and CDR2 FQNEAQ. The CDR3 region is CASSFNSTDTQYF. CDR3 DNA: TGTGCCAGCAGCTTTAACAGCACAGATACGCAGTATTTT. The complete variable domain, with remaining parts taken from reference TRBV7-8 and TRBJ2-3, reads GAGVSQSPRYKVAKRGQDVALRCDPISGHVSLFWYQQALGQGPEFLTYFQNEAQLDKSGLPSDRFFAERPEGSVSTLKIQRTQQEDSAVYLCASSFNSTDTQYFGPGTRLTVL.

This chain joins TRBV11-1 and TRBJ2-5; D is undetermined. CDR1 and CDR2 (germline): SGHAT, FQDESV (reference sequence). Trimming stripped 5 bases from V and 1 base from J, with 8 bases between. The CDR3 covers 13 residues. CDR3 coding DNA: TGTGCCAGCAGCCTACCGGTCCAAGAGACCCAGTACTTC. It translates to CASSLPVQETQYF.

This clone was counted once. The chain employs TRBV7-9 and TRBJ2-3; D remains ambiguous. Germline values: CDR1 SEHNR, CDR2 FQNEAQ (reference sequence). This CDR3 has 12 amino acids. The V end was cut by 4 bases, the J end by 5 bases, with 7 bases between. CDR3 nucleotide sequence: TGTGCCAGCAGCTCTACCCTAGATACGCAGTATTTT. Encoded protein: CASSSTLDTQYF.

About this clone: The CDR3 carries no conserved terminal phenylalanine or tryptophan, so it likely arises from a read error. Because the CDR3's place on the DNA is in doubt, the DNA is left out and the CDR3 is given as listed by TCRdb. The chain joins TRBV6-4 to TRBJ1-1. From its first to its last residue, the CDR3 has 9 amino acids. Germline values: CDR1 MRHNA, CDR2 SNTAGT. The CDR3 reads CASSDLGPQ.

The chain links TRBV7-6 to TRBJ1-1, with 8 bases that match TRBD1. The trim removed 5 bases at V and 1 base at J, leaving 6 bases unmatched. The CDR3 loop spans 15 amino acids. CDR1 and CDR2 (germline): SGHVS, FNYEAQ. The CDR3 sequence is CASSIRQGSNTEAFF. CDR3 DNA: TGTGCCAGCAGCATAAGACAGGGGTCGAACACTGAAGCTTTCTTT.

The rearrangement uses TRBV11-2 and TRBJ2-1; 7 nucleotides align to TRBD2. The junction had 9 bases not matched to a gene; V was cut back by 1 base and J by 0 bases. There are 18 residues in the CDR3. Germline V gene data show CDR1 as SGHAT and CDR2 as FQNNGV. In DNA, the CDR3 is TGTGCCAGCAGCTTAGGTGGGGCGGGAGCACACTCCTACAATGAGCAGTTCTTC. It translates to CASSLGGAGAHSYNEQFF.

CDR3 protein: CSTVSYGYTF. DNA for the CDR3: TGCAGCACAGTGTCCTATGGCTACACCTTC. The chain is built from TRBV20-1 and TRBJ1-2; D is unclear. The CDR3 totals 10 residues. Per the germline V gene, CDR1 is DFQATT and CDR2 is SNEGSKA (reference sequence).

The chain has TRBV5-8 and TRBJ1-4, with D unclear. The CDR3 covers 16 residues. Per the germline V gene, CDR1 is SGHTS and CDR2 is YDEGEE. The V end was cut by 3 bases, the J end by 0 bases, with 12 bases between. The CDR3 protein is CASSWTAFATNEKLFF. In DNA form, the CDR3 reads TGTGCCAGCAGCTGGACTGCTTTTGCAACTAATGAAAAACTGTTTTTT.

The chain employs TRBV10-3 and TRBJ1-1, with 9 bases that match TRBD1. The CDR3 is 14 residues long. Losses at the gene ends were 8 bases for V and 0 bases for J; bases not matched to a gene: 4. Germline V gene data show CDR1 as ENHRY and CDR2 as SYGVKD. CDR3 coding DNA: TGTGCCATCGCCGGGACAGGGATGAACACTGAAGCTTTCTTT. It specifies CAIAGTGMNTEAFF.